The 6 T cell receptor beta chains below were found in one sample sequenced in a study of Ad26.COV2.S vaccination and SARS-CoV-2 variants. Specified treatment: about 20 received Ad26.COV2.S at low or high dose, single or two shots; roughly five received placebo; per-sample allocation not given. Day 63 after the first injection of vaccine or placebo was the sampling time. The data were produced by immunoSEQ multiplex PCR, yet TCRdb's version contains in-frame clones alone and is incomplete. The sample holds roughly 320,000 clones; about nine tenths are singletons and the top ten take around 3.7%. Sequenced here: peripheral blood, sampled in a trial of Ad26.COV2.S vaccine versus placebo. These receptors were taken from a person aged 18-60 years who received the Ad26.COV2.S COVID-19 vaccine or a placebo.

This chain links TRBV4-3 with TRBJ2-3; D might be TRBD2 (5 bases). Germline V gene data show CDR1 as LGHNA and CDR2 as YSLEER. This CDR3 comprises 20 residues. Trimming shortened V by 1 base and J by 5 bases, and 28 bases separated the two germline ends. The CDR3 DNA is TGCGCCAGCAGCCAAGGAAGAGCTTGGGAGCTAGTCACTCACCTAGATACGCAGTATTTT. It codes for CASSQGRAWELVTHLDTQYF.

This sequence joins TRBV5-1 and TRBJ2-3, with D perhaps TRBD1 or TRBD2 (6 bases each). The CDR3 sequence is 15 residues long. Between the trimmed V and J ends, which lost 2 bases and 5 bases, there was a span of 15 bases. Germline lookup yields CDR1 SGHRS and CDR2 YFSETQ. CDR3 sequence reads: CASSFWEEGGDTQYF. The CDR3 nucleotides read TGCGCCAGCAGCTTCTGGGAGGAAGGGGGAGATACGCAGTATTTT.

The chain has TRBV14 and TRBJ1-2; 7 bases agree with TRBD1. After removal of 2 bases from V and 2 bases from J, the junction contained 5 bases not matched to a gene. Germline V gene lookup returns CDR1 SGHDN and CDR2 FVKESK. The CDR3 is 15 residues long. The CDR3 DNA reads TGTGCCAGCAGCCAAAACAGGGGCGAAAACTATGGCTACACCTTC. It yields the protein CASSQNRGENYGYTF.

The rearrangement links TRBV10-2 to TRBJ1-6; possibly TRBD1 for D (5 bases). The ends were cut back, 3 bases at V and 10 bases at J, with 7 bases in the middle. CDR1 and CDR2 from the germline V gene are WSHSY and SAAADI. The CDR3 runs 12 residues. CDR3 bases: TGCGCCAGCAGTGAATGGGGCTCACCCCTCCACTTT. Translating it yields CASSEWGSPLHF.

The chain recombines TRBV9 with TRBJ1-1; 7 bases match TRBD1. CDR3 length equals 17 residues. Germline CDR1 and CDR2: SGDLS and YYNGEE. The V segment lost 0 bases and the J segment 1 base; nucleotides outside the gene matches: 9. The CDR3 spells CASSVVAGTDSNTEAFF. The CDR3 DNA follows: TGTGCCAGCAGCGTAGTAGCAGGGACAGACTCGAACACTGAAGCTTTCTTT.

The chain employs TRBV15 and TRBJ2-5; 9 bases match TRBD2. The germline V gene encodes CDR1 LNHNV and CDR2 YYDKDF (reference sequence). The CDR3 contains 14 residues. V was pared by 5 bases and J by 1 base, with 2 bases of the junction left unmatched. The CDR3 DNA reads TGTGCCACCAGCTGGGGACTAGCCCAAGAGACCCAGTACTTC. Translated: CATSWGLAQETQYF. The full variable domain, in which reference TRBV15 and TRBJ2-5 provide the parts outside the CDR3, is DAMVIQNPRYQVTQFGKPVTLSCSQTLNHNVMYWYQQKSSQAPKLLFHYYDKDFNNEADTPDNFQSRRPNTSFCFLDIRSPGLGDTAMYLCATSWGLAQETQYFGPGTRLLVL.